Presented here are 30 T cell receptor beta chains from one specimen sequenced in a study of metastatic and nonmetastatic thyroid tumors. Treatment of any kind had been given to no patient before thyroid surgery. Via MiXCR, TCRdb re-called the PCR reads. The table includes some 33,000 clones, around 16% detected once. Sequencing input: blood. These receptors were collected from a male donor with papillary thyroid cancer or a benign thyroid nodule (not recorded which). Some clones in this sample may be carry-over from other donors' samples.

The table lists this clone with many counts. The chain combines TRBV4-2 with TRBJ1-2, with D possibly TRBD1 on 5 matching bases. The V end lost 0 bases, the J end lost 4 bases, and 12 bases lay between the germline ends. This CDR3 comprises 15 residues. CDR1 is LGHNA and CDR2 is YNFKEQ in the germline V gene. The CDR3 DNA is TGTGCCAGCAGCCAAGAGGTCTCACAGGCCTATGGCTACACCTTC. Translation gives CASSQEVSQAYGYTF.

This clone has a count of ten or more. The rearrangement uses TRBV11-3 and TRBJ2-7; 8 nucleotides match TRBD1. Per the germline V gene, CDR1 is SGHNT and CDR2 is YENEEA. There are 13 residues in the CDR3. Losses at the gene ends were 4 bases for V and 3 bases for J; bases not matched to a gene: 2. The CDR3 sequence is CASSSGTGYEQYF. In DNA form, the CDR3 reads TGTGCCAGCAGCTCCGGGACAGGCTACGAGCAGTACTTC.

This clone was recorded at least ten times. The same CDR3 arises from other DNA sequences in this sample as well. J is TRBJ2-2 and V is TRBV9; 12 bases align to TRBD2. Germline V CDR1 and CDR2: SGDLS, YYNGEE. CDR3 length: 16 residues. The trim removed 5 bases at V and 8 bases at J, leaving 10 bases unmatched. CDR3 nucleotides: TGTGCCAGCAGTTTTGGGACTAGCGGGCCGCCAGGGGAGCTGTTTTTT. Translation: CASSFGTSGPPGELFF.

Many counts were recorded for this clone. V is TRBV6-4 and J is TRBJ2-4; 10 nucleotides match TRBD1. From germline, CDR1 is MRHNA and CDR2 SNTAGT. The CDR3 totals 20 residues. V shed 5 bases, J shed 0 bases, and the junction held 16 bases outside the gene matches. The CDR3 DNA reads as TGTGCCAGCAGTCGATGGATTCCGGGACAGGGGCAACGAGCCAAAAACATTCAGTACTTC. This gives the protein CASSRWIPGQGQRAKNIQYF.

This clone came up many times. The chain is built from TRBV6-1 and TRBJ2-3; D is undetermined. Germline CDR1 MNHNS, CDR2 SASEGT. The CDR3 is made up of 14 amino acids. The V end was cut by 5 bases, the J end by 3 bases, with 12 bases between. The CDR3 DNA reads TGTGCCAGCAGTTCAAGCCTGGGGACAGATACGCAGTATTTT. Translated, it gives CASSSSLGTDTQYF.

This clone was seen ten or more times. This rearrangement joins TRBV3-1 to TRBJ1-4; D is undetermined. CDR1 and CDR2 (germline): LGHDT, YNNKEL (reference sequence). Deletions cut 2 bases from V and 8 bases from J, with 12 bases between. This CDR3 has 14 residues. In DNA, the CDR3 is TGTGCCAGCAGCCAACGCGGACTGGAGGAAAAACTGTTTTTT. It specifies CASSQRGLEEKLFF.

The J gene is TRBJ2-5, the V gene TRBV6-2 or TRBV6-3, with D maybe TRBD1 (5 bases). Deletions cut 5 bases from V and 1 base from J, with 14 bases between. Looked up from germline, CDR1 is MNHEY and CDR2 is SVGEGT. The CDR3 contains 15 residues. The CDR3 DNA follows: TGTGCCAGCAGTGTTTCACTGGGGCGCCAAGAGACCCAGTACTTC. Amino acid sequence: CASSVSLGRQETQYF.

J is TRBJ2-5 and V is TRBV20-1; D assignment may be TRBD1 or TRBD2 (6 bases each). The CDR3 spans 14 residues. The V gene lost 3 bases and the J gene lost 3 bases, with 14 bases spanning the gap. Per the germline V gene, CDR1 is DFQATT and CDR2 is SNEGSKA (reference sequence). The CDR3 DNA sequence: TGCAGTGCTAGCCGCGGGACAAGTAAAGAGACCCAGTACTTC. Residues: CSASRGTSKETQYF.

This clone is medium-sized in the sample. This rearrangement joins TRBV6-1 to TRBJ2-2; no definite D call. Germline V gives CDR1 MNHNS, CDR2 SASEGT. V lost 4 bases and J lost 6, with 9 bases in between. CDR3 length: 13 amino acids. The CDR3 is CASSVLWAGELFF. The CDR3 nucleotides are TGTGCCAGCAGTGTTCTTTGGGCCGGGGAGCTGTTTTTT.

This clone was recorded many times. The chain combines TRBV2 with TRBJ2-4, with a weak D call TRBD1 (6 bases). The CDR3 totals 14 residues. The V end lost 7 bases, the J end lost 1 base, and 11 bases lay between the germline ends. The germline CDR1 and CDR2 sequences are SNHLY and FYNNEI. The CDR3 loop reads CASKWGPAKNIQYF. The CDR3 coding sequence is TGTGCCAGCAAATGGGGGCCGGCCAAAAACATTCAGTACTTC.

This clone was picked up many times. The chain's CDR3 is CAWSVLGENTEAFF. The DNA for the CDR3 is TGTGCCTGGAGTGTACTGGGTGAGAACACTGAAGCTTTCTTT. The chain is built from TRBV30 and TRBJ1-1; unclear D gene. Germline CDR1 and CDR2: GTSNPN and SVGIG (reference sequence). V lost 0 bases and J lost 1, with 9 bases in between. CDR3 length: 14 residues.

This clone was seen many times. The chain combines TRBV28 with TRBJ2-5; 12 nucleotides align to TRBD1. This CDR3 spans 16 amino acids. J was trimmed by 5 bases and V by 5 bases; bases with no gene match: 9. Germline V gene data show CDR1 as MDHEN and CDR2 as SYDVKM. CDR3 bases: TGTGCCAGCAGTCCCACGGGACAGGGGGCAAGGGAGACCCAGTACTTC. Residues: CASSPTGQGARETQYF. Together with reference TRBV28 and TRBJ2-5, the CDR3 gives the full variable domain: DVKVTQSSRYLVKRTGEKVFLECVQDMDHENMFWYRQDPGLGLRLIYFSYDVKMKEKGDIPEGYSVSREKKERFSLILESASTNQTSMYLCASSPTGQGARETQYFGPGTRLLVL.

This clone was seen many times. The chain is built from TRBV6-2 or TRBV6-3 and TRBJ2-7; tentatively, D is TRBD1 or TRBD2 (5 bases each). V was cut by 3 bases and J by 1 base, with 13 bases left in between. The CDR3 extends over 15 amino acids. Germline V CDR1 and CDR2: MNHEY, SVGEGT. CDR3 sequence: CASSYPRDVSYEQYF. CDR3 DNA: TGTGCCAGCAGTTATCCCCGGGACGTTTCCTACGAGCAGTACTTC.

This clone was picked up many times. This chain joins TRBV5-1 and TRBJ2-1; D unclear. Trimming shortened V by 3 bases and J by 0 bases, and 10 bases separated the two germline ends. Germline-derived CDR1 and CDR2 are SGHRS and YFSETQ. The CDR3 consists of 15 residues. CDR3: CASSSAGPSYNEQFF. DNA for the CDR3: TGCGCCAGCAGCTCCGCTGGGCCCTCCTACAATGAGCAGTTCTTC.

This clone was seen many times. The gene calls are TRBV6-2 or TRBV6-3 and TRBJ2-7; 8 nucleotides match TRBD1. The CDR3 consists of 15 residues. The germline V gene encodes CDR1 MNHEY and CDR2 SVGEGT. The V gene end was trimmed by 6 bases and the J gene end by 2 bases; junction bases not matched to a gene: 9. The CDR3 spells CASSKHGTGAYEQYF. The CDR3 coding sequence is TGTGCCAGCAGCAAGCACGGGACAGGCGCCTACGAGCAGTACTTC.

This clone was observed at least ten times. V and J are TRBV28 and TRBJ2-2, with TRBD2 matching over 10 bases. Germline CDR1 MDHEN, CDR2 SYDVKM. This CDR3 region has 16 residues. V lost 2 bases to trimming and J lost 5 bases; unmatched junction nucleotides: 5. The CDR3 loop is CASSLGASGRTGELFF. CDR3 nucleotides: TGTGCCAGCAGTTTAGGAGCTAGCGGGAGAACCGGGGAGCTGTTTTTT.

The table lists this clone with a count of one. An end of the junction differs from the germline gene, which may be a read error. The V gene is TRBV19, the J gene TRBJ2-3; weak D call: TRBD2 (5 bases). Germline V lookup: CDR1 LNHDA, CDR2 SQIVND (reference sequence). This CDR3 has 16 residues. In DNA, the CDR3 is TGTGCCACCTCACCCGACGGAGCGGTAGCGTCAGATATGCAGTATTTT. The encoded protein is CATSPDGAVASDMQYF.

The V and J genes are TRBV28 and TRBJ2-3, with 12 bases aligning to TRBD2. V shed 8 bases, J shed 6 bases, and the junction held 9 bases outside the gene matches. The CDR3 sequence is 15 residues long. CDR1 and CDR2 from the germline V gene are MDHEN and SYDVKM. The DNA for the CDR3 is TGTGCCAGCGGCCTGACTAGCGGGGGTGGGGATACGCAGTATTTT. Translating it yields CASGLTSGGGDTQYF.

In this sample, this clone turned up many times. The chain joins TRBV30 to TRBJ2-7; D could derive from TRBD1 or TRBD2 (5 bases each). V was trimmed by 2 bases and J by 5 bases, leaving 10 bases between them. Germline CDR1 is GTSNPN and CDR2 is SVGIG (reference sequence). CDR3 length equals 12 residues. The CDR3 nucleotides read TGTGCCTGGAGTTACGGGACCCACGAGCAGTACTTC. This encodes CAWSYGTHEQYF.

This clone was seen many times. V usage is TRBV6-2 or TRBV6-3 and J usage is TRBJ2-1; no clear D. V dropped 2 bases and J dropped 2 bases, with 13 bases sitting between them. Germline CDR1 MNHEY, CDR2 SVGEGT. This CDR3 spans 16 amino acids. CDR3: CASSYPRPLAYNEQFF. CDR3 bases: TGTGCCAGCAGTTACCCTAGGCCCTTGGCCTACAATGAGCAGTTCTTC.

This clone was seen ten or more times. CDR3 in amino acids: CAIRTGGDTGELFF. DNA for the CDR3: TGTGCCATCCGTACGGGGGGCGACACCGGGGAGCTGTTTTTT. The gene calls are TRBV10-3 and TRBJ2-2; a weak D match, TRBD2 (7 bases). V was shortened by 8 bases and J by 3 bases, with 13 bases between the two germline ends. This CDR3 spans 14 amino acids. Germline-derived CDR1 and CDR2 are ENHRY and SYGVKD.

This clone was recorded many times. The CDR3 bases are TGCAGTGCTAGAGAGTGGCCTAGCGGGAGTGAAGAGACCCAGTACTTC. It is translated as CSAREWPSGSEETQYF. This rearrangement joins TRBV20-1 to TRBJ2-5; 10 bases are a match to TRBD2. Germline V gene lookup returns CDR1 DFQATT and CDR2 SNEGSKA (reference sequence). V was clipped by 0 bases and J by 3 bases; unmatched bases: 7. The CDR3 spans 16 residues.

The table lists this clone with a few counts. The chain is built from TRBV27 and TRBJ1-6, with unresolved D. Looked up from germline, CDR1 is MNHEY and CDR2 is SMNVEV (reference sequence). This CDR3 has 16 residues. V shed 3 bases and J shed 0 bases, with 9 bases lying between them. CDR3: CASSFGSFSYNSPLHF. The CDR3 region has the DNA TGTGCCAGCAGTTTCGGCAGCTTCTCCTATAATTCACCCCTCCACTTT.

The chain has TRBV12-3 or TRBV12-4 and TRBJ2-3; D gene unclear. The germline V and J ends were trimmed by 6 bases and 0 bases, with 10 bases remaining between them. The CDR3 runs 14 residues. This CDR3 is CASSPLLSTDTQYF. The CDR3 region has the DNA TGTGCCAGCAGCCCTCTCCTAAGCACAGATACGCAGTATTTT.

This clone was seen ten or more times. V usage is TRBV9 and J usage is TRBJ1-1; unclear D gene. This CDR3 has 14 residues. In germline, CDR1 is SGDLS, CDR2 YYNGEE. V lost 2 bases and J lost 0, with 8 bases in between. The CDR3 coding sequence is TGTGCCAGCAGCGTCGGCAGCCTGAACACTGAAGCTTTCTTT. Residues: CASSVGSLNTEAFF.

This clone was found many times. The chain links TRBV30 to TRBJ2-6; D call uncertain. The CDR3 has 16 residues. V lost 2 bases and J lost 0, with 11 bases in between. CDR1 is GTSNPN, CDR2 SVGIG, per germline (reference sequence). The CDR3 DNA reads as TGTGCCTGGAGTCCCCCAGGAGTCTCTGGGGCCAACGTCCTGACTTTC. It translates to CAWSPPGVSGANVLTF.

This clone ranks as medium-sized. This sequence joins TRBV12-3 or TRBV12-4 and TRBJ2-1; 10 bases agree with TRBD1. V was clipped by 5 bases and J by 10 bases; unmatched bases: 8. The CDR3 extends over 14 amino acids. CDR3 nucleotide sequence: TGTGCCAGCAGTCTGTCCCGGGACAGGGGCGAGCAGTTCTTC. Protein sequence: CASSLSRDRGEQFF.

This clone was observed at least ten times. This CDR3 reads CASSFSTGSGNTIYF. The CDR3 DNA reads TGTGCCAGCAGCTTTTCCACAGGGTCTGGAAACACCATATATTTT. The J gene is TRBJ1-3, the V gene TRBV9, with a tentative D call TRBD1 (6 bases). Germline CDR1 and CDR2: SGDLS and YYNGEE. V lost 4 bases and J 1 base, leaving 12 bases between the germline ends. This CDR3 spans 15 amino acids.

In its sample, this clone is medium-sized. The chain combines TRBV2 with TRBJ2-7, with D maybe TRBD1 (6 bases). CDR3 length: 13 amino acids. Germline lookup yields CDR1 SNHLY and CDR2 FYNNEI. V was cut by 7 bases and J by 0 bases, with 10 bases left in between. This chain's CDR3 is CASTPRGSYEQYF. The DNA of the CDR3 is TGTGCCAGCACCCCCAGGGGCTCCTACGAGCAGTACTTC. Complete variable domain (other parts from reference TRBV2 and TRBJ2-7): EPEVTQTPSHQVTQMGQEVILRCVPISNHLYFYWYRQILGQKVEFLVSFYNNEISEKSEIFDDQFSVERPDGSNFTLKIRSTKLEDSAMYFCASTPRGSYEQYFGPGTRLTVT.

This clone was detected a few times. The rearrangement uses TRBV19 and TRBJ1-2, with 9 bases identical to TRBD1. V shed 9 bases, J shed 5 bases, and the junction held 16 bases outside the gene matches. CDR1 is LNHDA and CDR2 is SQIVND in the germline V gene (reference sequence). The CDR3 runs 16 residues. The CDR3 sequence is CASDEDRGSFGYGYTF. As DNA, the CDR3 is TGTGCCAGCGACGAGGACAGGGGAAGTTTTGGATATGGCTACACCTTC. Looking up the rest from reference TRBV19 and TRBJ1-2 gives the full variable domain: DGGITQSPKYLFRKEGQNVTLSCEQNLNHDAMYWYRQDPGQGLRLIYYSQIVNDFQKGDIAEGYSVSREKKESFPLTVTSAQKNPTAFYLCASDEDRGSFGYGYTFGSGTRLTVV.